This T cell receptor (beta chain) was observed in a study of blood T cell repertoires in COVID-19. With 5 bases removed from V and 3 bases from J, the gap between germline ends came to 10 bases. This CDR3 spans 13 amino acids. Germline V lookup: CDR1 LNHDA, CDR2 SQIVND (reference sequence). Assay: immunoSEQ multiplex PCR; the TCRdb copy retains only in-frame clones and omits some. Here the sample spans about 380,000 clones, 90% being singletons. The rearrangement joins TRBV19 to TRBJ1-1, with unresolved D. Sequenced material: peripheral blood. This TCR came from a man aged 18 to 29 with active or convalescent COVID-19. In DNA, the CDR3 is TGTGCCAGTAGTGATACAGCAGACACTGAAGCTTTCTTT. Its protein product is CASSDTADTEAFF.